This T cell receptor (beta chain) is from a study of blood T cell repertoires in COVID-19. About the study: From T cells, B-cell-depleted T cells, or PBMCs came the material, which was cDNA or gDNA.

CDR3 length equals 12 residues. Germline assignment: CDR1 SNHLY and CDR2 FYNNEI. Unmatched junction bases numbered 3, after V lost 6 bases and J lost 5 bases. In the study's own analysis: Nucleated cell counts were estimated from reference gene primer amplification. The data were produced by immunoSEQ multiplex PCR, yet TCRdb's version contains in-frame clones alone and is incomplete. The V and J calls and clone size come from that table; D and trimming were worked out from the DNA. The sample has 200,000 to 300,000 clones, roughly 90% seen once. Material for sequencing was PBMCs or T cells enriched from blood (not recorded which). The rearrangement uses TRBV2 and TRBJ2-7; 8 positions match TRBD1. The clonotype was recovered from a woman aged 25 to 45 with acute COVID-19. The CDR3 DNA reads TGTGCCAGCAGGACAGGGGCAGACGAGCAGTACTTC. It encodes CASRTGADEQYF. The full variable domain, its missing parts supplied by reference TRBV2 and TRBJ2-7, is EPEVTQTPSHQVTQMGQEVILRCVPISNHLYFYWYRQILGQKVEFLVSFYNNEISEKSEIFDDQFSVERPDGSNFTLKIRSTKLEDSAMYFCASRTGADEQYFGPGTRLTVT.